This TCR beta chain is drawn from a study of cytomegalovirus exposure and HLA in healthy donors. Whole-study findings and limits: Several of the most significant clusters appeared linked to common viral pathogens, based on a later analysis.

The study ran its PCR with 60 Vbeta and 13 Jbeta primers. Sequencing was performed with immunoSEQ multiplex PCR; in TCRdb, only in-frame clones are kept and a portion is missing. This sample has 95,000 to 150,000 clones, with 80% found just once. With respect to this clone: What it recognizes is unknown.

The clonotype comes from a man in his fifties or sixties in good health and CMV-seronegative. Sequences were obtained from PBMCs.

CDR3 in DNA: TGTGCCAGCAGTCCCGCGGGAAGTCCTAACTATGGCTACACCTTC. It codes for CASSPAGSPNYGYTF. This sequence joins TRBV7-9 and TRBJ1-2; the D is unclear. Trimming left V 6 bases short and J 0 bases short, with 14 bases between. The CDR3 has 15 residues. The germline V gene has CDR1 SEHNR and CDR2 FQNEAQ (reference sequence).